This TCR beta chain was sequenced during a study of OX40 agonist ivuxolimab in advanced cancers. About the research overall: Patients assigned to dose escalation were diagnosed with hepatocellular carcinoma, melanoma, renal cell or head and neck cancer. Partial responses were seen in three patients, one with hepatocellular carcinoma and two with cutaneous melanoma.

V gave up 3 bases and J gave up 5 bases; unmatched junction bases: 10. In germline, CDR1 is MGHRA, CDR2 YSYEKL. The CDR3 length is 16 residues. Repertoires were generated with immunoSEQ multiplex PCR, while TCRdb's copy carries only in-frame clones and drops some. The sample has fewer than 70,000 clones; around 83% are singletons. No patient had autoimmune disease or received systemic immunosuppression. The sequencing here drew on CD4+ or CD8+ T cells sorted from blood, taken in a trial of the OX40 agonist ivuxolimab. This chain connects TRBV4-1 to TRBJ2-4; 7 bases fit TRBD1. The sequence came from an adult with an advanced solid tumor such as melanoma, head and neck, liver or kidney cancer. CDR3 in DNA: TGCGCCAGCAGCCAGGATACGGGACAGAACGAAAACATTCAGTACTTC. Protein: CASSQDTGQNENIQYF.